This record covers a single TCR beta chain. This sample stems from a study of shared clonotypes between healthy human individuals. Roughly 30,000 T cell genomes (approximately 0.2 ug DNA) went into each sorted-subset replicate. The repertoire was sequenced with immunoSEQ multiplex PCR; TCRdb's copy has only in-frame clones and lacks some. The table lists under 350,000 clones, more than 75% of them singletons, with 15% to 20% in the top ten. The sequence was collected from a man in his late teens or twenties in good health. Sequenced sample: memory CD8+ T cells sorted from blood. Documented subset: CD45RO+ cells pooled with CCR7-negative TemRA cells.

The CDR3 spells CASSSRDIRNTIYF. In nucleotides, the CDR3 is TGTGCCAGCAGCTCCCGGGACATCCGAAACACCATATATTTT. The chain employs TRBV7-6 and TRBJ1-3; possible D gene TRBD1, 6 bases. CDR1 and CDR2 from the germline V gene are SGHVS and FNYEAQ. V dropped 4 bases and J dropped 5 bases, with 12 bases sitting between them. The length of the CDR3 is 14 residues. The full variable domain, in which reference TRBV7-6 and TRBJ1-3 provide the parts outside the CDR3, is GAGVSQSPRYKVTKRGQDVALRCDPISGHVSLYWYRQALGQGPEFLTYFNYEAQQDKSGLPNDRFSAERPEGSISTLTIQRTEQRDSAMYRCASSSRDIRNTIYFGEGSWLTVV.